The 29 T cell receptor beta chains below come from one sample, sequenced in a study of shared T cell receptors in the human thymus (dated by TCRdb to the early 2020s). The library was obtained by the immunoSEQ multiplex PCR assay. TCRdb stores this immuneACCESS table with in-frame sequences only. Part of the clones is absent; in the studies checked, under half of the shortfall reflects unresolved V genes, and no reason is known for the rest. This sample has over 650,000 clones in its table, and around 87% of those were observed once. Roughly 0.0086% of the sample goes to the ten largest clones. These data were also reused for a study on human thymus T cells.

The sequenced material came from thymocytes. The source is a boy younger than two with a congenital heart defect. Donor details come from another sample of the same person, matched by shared clones.

This rearrangement joins TRBV4-1 to TRBJ2-7; D may be TRBD1 (5 bases). The CDR3 length is 17 residues. V lost 1 base and J 3 bases, leaving 19 bases between the germline ends. The germline V gene encodes CDR1 MGHRA and CDR2 YSYEKL. The CDR3 coding sequence is TGCGCCAGCAGCCAAGTCCCCAGGACACGAGCGTACTACGAGCAGTACTTC. Translating gives CASSQVPRTRAYYEQYF.

The J gene is TRBJ2-4, the V gene TRBV2, with D possibly TRBD2 on 6 matching bases. Germline assignment: CDR1 SNHLY and CDR2 FYNNEI. V was shortened by 10 bases and J by 0 bases, with 13 bases between the two germline ends. There are 14 residues in the CDR3. The CDR3 DNA reads TGTGCCACCGGGACTTCCCTAGCCAAAAACATTCAGTACTTC. Encoded protein: CATGTSLAKNIQYF.

The chain joins TRBV28 to TRBJ1-5; 10 nucleotides agree with TRBD1. V lost 9 bases to trimming and J lost 5 bases; unmatched junction nucleotides: 10. Germline-derived CDR1 and CDR2 are MDHEN and SYDVKM. There are 15 residues in the CDR3. The CDR3 reads CASRWDRGPDQPQHF. The CDR3 DNA reads as TGTGCCAGTCGATGGGACAGGGGTCCCGATCAGCCCCAGCATTTT.

The J gene is TRBJ2-5, the V gene TRBV27, with 7 bases aligning to TRBD1. The V gene's germline CDR1 is MNHEY and CDR2 SMNVEV (reference sequence). The CDR3 has 15 residues. The V and J ends lost 0 bases and 2 bases, in that order; junction bases with no gene match: 3. Written as DNA, the CDR3 is TGTGCCAGCAGTTTATCGAGGGACAGTCAAGAGACCCAGTACTTC. Encoded protein: CASSLSRDSQETQYF.

The count of this clone is one. Mismatch with germline at one junction end may stem from a read error. The chain links TRBV7-7 to TRBJ2-5; 14 nucleotides align to TRBD2. Germline assignment: CDR1 SSHAT and CDR2 FNYEAQ (reference sequence). This CDR3 comprises 17 residues. For the CDR3, the DNA is TGTGCTAGCAGCCCGACCAGACTAGCGGGGGGGCAGAAGACCCAGTACTTC. It translates to CASSPTRLAGGQKTQYF.

V is TRBV4-3 and J is TRBJ2-2; tentative D call: TRBD1 (5 bases). The CDR3 has 15 amino acids. Trimming took 4 bases from V and 0 from J, leaving 9 bases between them. Per the germline V gene, CDR1 is LGHNA and CDR2 is YSLEER. The CDR3 is CASSLGAPNTGELFF. CDR3 bases: TGCGCCAGCAGCCTAGGGGCGCCGAACACCGGGGAGCTGTTTTTT.

This clone was counted a few times. The chain combines TRBV15 with TRBJ2-5; TRBD2 agrees at 7 bases. The germline V gene encodes CDR1 LNHNV and CDR2 YYDKDF (reference sequence). This CDR3 is built from 14 residues. The trim removed 4 bases at V and 0 bases at J, leaving 2 bases unmatched. The CDR3 bases are TGTGCCACCAGCAAAGCGGGGCACCAAGAGACCCAGTACTTC. As protein: CATSKAGHQETQYF.

The chain recombines TRBV11-2 with TRBJ2-1; weak D call: TRBD2 (6 bases). The CDR3 runs to 17 residues. The V end lost 4 bases, the J end lost 6 bases, and 22 bases lay between the germline ends. Germline loops: CDR1 SGHAT, CDR2 FQNNGV. The CDR3 DNA sequence: TGTGCCAGCAGCTCTCGAGGAGGGCTAGCGATGAGCAATGAGCAGTTCTTC. As protein: CASSSRGGLAMSNEQFF. Full variable domain (missing parts from reference TRBV11-2 and TRBJ2-1): EAGVAQSPRYKIIEKRQSVAFWCNPISGHATLYWYQQILGQGPKLLIQFQNNGVVDDSQLPKDRFSAERLKGVDSTLKIQPAKLEDSAVYLCASSSRGGLAMSNEQFFGPGTRLTVL.

The chain links TRBV19 to TRBJ1-1; D is possibly TRBD1 (5 bases). The ends were cut back, 6 bases at V and 0 bases at J, with 20 bases in the middle. The CDR3 sequence is 17 residues long. The germline V gene has CDR1 LNHDA and CDR2 SQIVND (reference sequence). CDR3 coding DNA: TGTGCCAGTAGCTCAAAAGGGGAGGGACGGCTGAACACTGAAGCTTTCTTT. Its protein is CASSSKGEGRLNTEAFF.

The chain couples TRBV19 to TRBJ1-1, with D possibly being TRBD1 (6 bases). V shed 3 bases and J shed 6 bases, with 11 bases lying between them. The CDR3 covers 13 residues. Per the germline V gene, CDR1 is LNHDA and CDR2 is SQIVND (reference sequence). CDR3 sequence reads: CASSMGGGAEAFF. For the CDR3, the DNA is TGTGCCAGTAGTATGGGAGGGGGAGCTGAAGCTTTCTTT. Complete variable domain (other parts from reference TRBV19 and TRBJ1-1): DGGITQSPKYLFRKEGQNVTLSCEQNLNHDAMYWYRQDPGQGLRLIYYSQIVNDFQKGDIAEGYSVSREKKESFPLTVTSAQKNPTAFYLCASSMGGGAEAFFGQGTRLTVV.

The chain couples TRBV9 to TRBJ1-1; 11 bases line up with TRBD1. The CDR3 totals 18 residues. Germline assignment: CDR1 SGDLS and CDR2 YYNGEE. The trim removed 3 bases at V and 1 base at J, leaving 11 bases unmatched. CDR3 coding DNA: TGTGCCAGCAGCGCCAATCCCCGGGACAGGGGGGGGAACACTGAAGCTTTCTTT. Translated, it gives CASSANPRDRGGNTEAFF.

V gene TRBV13 combines with J gene TRBJ2-1; TRBD2 matches 7 bases. Unmatched junction bases numbered 12, after V lost 5 bases and J lost 5 bases. The germline V gene encodes CDR1 PRHDT and CDR2 FYEKMQ (reference sequence). The CDR3 sequence is 16 residues long. The CDR3 protein is CASSQNPAGTNNEQFF. The CDR3 DNA sequence: TGTGCCAGCAGCCAGAACCCAGCCGGGACTAACAATGAGCAGTTCTTC.

The V and J genes are TRBV4-2 and TRBJ2-7; no definite D call. The CDR3 is 14 amino acids. Germline V CDR1 and CDR2: LGHNA, YNFKEQ. The V gene lost 0 bases and the J gene lost 7 bases, with 13 bases spanning the gap. The CDR3 loop is CASSQDPGNEEQYF. The DNA of the CDR3 is TGTGCCAGCAGCCAAGATCCAGGCAATGAGGAGCAGTACTTC.

This chain uses TRBV14 with TRBJ2-5, with 9 bases that match TRBD2. Trimming removed 0 bases from V and 3 bases from J; junction bases left unmatched: 2. The V gene's germline CDR1 is SGHDN and CDR2 FVKESK. CDR3 length: 15 amino acids. The DNA for the CDR3 is TGTGCCAGCAGCCAAGAACTAGCGGGCGAAGAGACCCAGTACTTC. Its protein is CASSQELAGEETQYF.

The chain employs TRBV18 and TRBJ2-1, with TRBD2 matching 16 bases. After removal of 0 bases from V and 4 bases from J, the junction contained 9 bases not matched to a gene. The CDR3 spans 20 residues. Germline CDR1 is KGHSH and CDR2 is LQKENI. The CDR3 sequence: CASSPPTGLAGGVRYNEQFF. The CDR3 DNA sequence: TGTGCCAGCTCACCACCGACGGGACTAGCGGGAGGGGTGAGGTACAATGAGCAGTTCTTC.

The chain has TRBV9 and TRBJ2-1; 9 nucleotides match TRBD2. J gave up 5 bases and V 2 bases, and 14 bases lay outside the gene matches. The CDR3 is 18 amino acids. Per the germline V gene, CDR1 is SGDLS and CDR2 is YYNGEE. In nucleotides, the CDR3 is TGTGCCAGCAGCGTGAGTTCGGGGACTAGCAATAATCACAATGAGCAGTTCTTC. Translation: CASSVSSGTSNNHNEQFF.

The CDR3 nucleotides are TGTGCCAGCAGGGGCCTAGGACAGGGATACGAGCAGTACTTC. The encoded protein is CASRGLGQGYEQYF. J is TRBJ2-7 and V is TRBV28; 8 positions match TRBD1. Per the germline V gene, CDR1 is MDHEN and CDR2 is SYDVKM. Trimming took 6 bases from V and 4 from J; bases not matched to a gene: 8. The CDR3 runs 14 residues.

The V and J genes are TRBV6-1 and TRBJ2-7, with a weak D call TRBD1 (6 bases). V lost 7 bases, J lost 3 bases, and 13 bases lay in between. The germline V gene has CDR1 MNHNS and CDR2 SASEGT. The CDR3 spans 13 residues. CDR3 sequence reads: CASTHRDNYEQYF. The CDR3 DNA reads TGTGCCAGCACTCACCGGGACAACTACGAGCAGTACTTC.

V usage is TRBV5-4 and J usage is TRBJ1-2; D is uncertain. This CDR3 contains 16 residues. Trimming stripped 0 bases from V and 0 bases from J, with 12 bases between. Germline V gene lookup returns CDR1 SGHNT and CDR2 YYREEE (reference sequence). DNA of the CDR3: TGTGCCAGCAGCTTGGGGGAGGTCAATGCTAACTATGGCTACACCTTC. Residues: CASSLGEVNANYGYTF.

The chain combines TRBV19 with TRBJ2-1, with 12 bases that match TRBD2. V shed 7 bases, J shed 5 bases, and the junction held 6 bases outside the gene matches. This CDR3 has 15 residues. Germline values: CDR1 LNHDA, CDR2 SQIVND (reference sequence). The CDR3 DNA is TGTGCCAGTACCCTAAGGACTAGCGGGGACAATGAGCAGTTCTTC. Amino acid sequence: CASTLRTSGDNEQFF.

The V call is TRBV28, the J call TRBJ2-5; TRBD1 matches at 7 bases. The germline V gene encodes CDR1 MDHEN and CDR2 SYDVKM. Trimming removed 5 bases from V and 5 bases from J; junction bases left unmatched: 11. The CDR3 contains 15 residues. The CDR3 sequence is CASSTPEGARETQYF. CDR3 in DNA: TGTGCCAGCAGTACGCCAGAGGGGGCTCGTGAGACCCAGTACTTC.

This clone turned up a few times. The V and J genes are TRBV10-3 and TRBJ1-4; D perhaps matches TRBD1 (5 bases). From germline, CDR1 is ENHRY and CDR2 SYGVKD. CDR3 length equals 13 residues. V was clipped by 7 bases and J by 6 bases, with 12 bases between them. DNA of the CDR3: TGTGCCATCAAAGGCAGGGTGGATGAAAAACTGTTTTTT. It yields the protein CAIKGRVDEKLFF.

The sample holds a few counts of this clone. The chain recombines TRBV28 with TRBJ1-6; D call uncertain. Germline V gives CDR1 MDHEN, CDR2 SYDVKM. V lost 3 bases and J lost 0, with 12 bases in between. This CDR3 is 17 amino acids long. The CDR3 protein is CASSFVRRGSYNSPLHF. The DNA for the CDR3 is TGTGCCAGCAGTTTCGTACGGCGAGGCTCCTATAATTCACCCCTCCACTTT.

The chain combines TRBV7-9 with TRBJ1-2, with a tentative D call TRBD1 (5 bases). The length of the CDR3 is 15 residues. Germline V lookup: CDR1 SEHNR, CDR2 FQNEAQ (reference sequence). The V end was cut by 5 bases, the J end by 7 bases, with 20 bases between. CDR3 DNA sequence: TGTGCCAGCAGCGTGCGCAGGGTGGCCAACGCTGGCTACACCTTC. Protein sequence: CASSVRRVANAGYTF.

The gene calls are TRBV10-3 and TRBJ2-2; TRBD1 aligns across 7 bases. Germline V CDR1 and CDR2: ENHRY, SYGVKD. There are 16 residues in the CDR3. The ends lost 2 bases at V and 6 bases at J; junction bases unmatched: 9. CDR3 region: CAISEPKRQGPGELFF. CDR3 sequence (DNA): TGTGCCATCAGTGAGCCTAAAAGACAGGGCCCCGGGGAGCTGTTTTTT.

The chain uses TRBV10-3 and TRBJ2-2; TRBD1 aligns across 10 bases. V was clipped by 7 bases and J by 4 bases; unmatched bases: 6. The CDR3 spans 15 residues. The germline gives CDR1 ENHRY, CDR2 SYGVKD. CDR3 in amino acids: CAINPGTGVTGELFF. The CDR3 DNA is TGTGCCATCAACCCCGGGACAGGGGTCACCGGGGAGCTGTTTTTT.

The chain couples TRBV7-9 to TRBJ2-3, with 8 bases that match TRBD2. CDR1 and CDR2 from the germline V gene are SEHNR and FQNEAQ (reference sequence). The ends lost 9 bases at V and 2 bases at J; junction bases unmatched: 16. The CDR3 totals 17 residues. CDR3 residues: CASPARGVAGHTDTQYF. The CDR3 DNA reads as TGTGCCAGTCCCGCTAGAGGGGTAGCGGGACACACAGATACGCAGTATTTT.

V and J are TRBV28 and TRBJ2-2, with 9 bases that match TRBD1. Per germline, CDR1 MDHEN and CDR2 SYDVKM. This CDR3 contains 17 residues. With 5 bases clipped from V and 0 bases from J, the junction kept 7 bases outside the gene matches. The CDR3 region is CASSGGTGMSNTGELFF. In nucleotides, the CDR3 is TGTGCCAGCAGTGGGGGGACAGGGATGTCGAACACCGGGGAGCTGTTTTTT.

This clone was observed a handful of times. This chain joins TRBV9 and TRBJ2-3; the match to TRBD2 covers 11 bases. The CDR3 length is 17 residues. V was clipped by 4 bases and J by 0 bases; unmatched bases: 7. Germline lookup yields CDR1 SGDLS and CDR2 YYNGEE. Here the CDR3 reads CASSSAGLAASTDTQYF. The CDR3 DNA reads as TGTGCCAGCAGCTCGGCGGGACTAGCGGCTAGCACAGATACGCAGTATTTT.